The entry below gives a single T cell receptor (beta chain) sequence along with its context. Its antigen is not identified. The sample belongs to a study of cytomegalovirus exposure and HLA in healthy donors. Study-level information: Early release data held 80 million to 100 million unique TCRs from HLA-typed donors. Findings and limits, study-wide: Later on, an analysis tied 18,000 or so TCR beta sequences to HLA alleles at 0.05 false discovery rate.

Both 60 Vbeta primers and 13 Jbeta primers went into the PCR. Generated by immunoSEQ multiplex PCR, the TCRdb table keeps only in-frame clones and is missing some. The sample holds more than 150,000 clones, more than 75% seen once. J gave up 6 bases and V 5 bases, and 13 bases lay outside the gene matches. Per germline, CDR1 SGHTA and CDR2 FQGNSA. The CDR3 has 17 residues. The V call is TRBV7-2, the J call TRBJ2-7, with 13 bases that match TRBD2. Sequencing was carried out using PBMCs. This clonotype was sampled from a man in his forties in good health and CMV-seronegative. The CDR3 here is CASSRPRTSGSGGEQYF. The CDR3 bases are TGTGCCAGCAGCCGACCTCGGACTAGCGGGAGCGGTGGCGAGCAGTACTTC.